The 15 T cell receptor beta chains reported below all come from one sample, sequenced in a study of early T cells in non-severe SARS-CoV-2 infection. MiXCR, applied by TCRdb to the 5' RACE reads, yields one record per CDR3 protein. The table lists about 94,000 distinct CDR3 sequences, 13% of them singletons. The specimen sequenced was whole blood. The receptors stem from an adult who was a healthcare worker with PCR-confirmed SARS-CoV-2 infection or an uninfected control (not recorded which).

The rearrangement links TRBV6-6 to TRBJ2-5, with TRBD2 matching over 9 bases. V shed 3 bases, J shed 4 bases, and the junction held 18 bases outside the gene matches. Germline-derived CDR1 and CDR2 are MNHNY and SVGAGI (reference sequence). This CDR3 is built from 19 residues. The CDR3 region is CASSYRWSVSSGDIETQYF. CDR3 coding DNA: TGTGCCAGCAGTTATCGGTGGAGCGTCTCTAGCGGGGACATAGAGACCCAGTACTTC.

Only a few counts were recorded for this clonotype. V and J are TRBV3-1 and TRBJ2-5; D is unclear. V was shortened by 2 bases and J by 5 bases, with 6 bases between the two germline ends. The length of the CDR3 is 12 residues. Per germline, CDR1 LGHDT and CDR2 YNNKEL (reference sequence). The DNA of the CDR3 is TGTGCCAGCAGCCAATCGAGGGAGACCCAGTACTTC. It specifies CASSQSRETQYF.

This clonotype was counted at least ten times. The V call is TRBV29-1, the J call TRBJ1-2; D remains ambiguous. Germline V gene sequence: CDR1 SQVTM, CDR2 ANQGSEA. This CDR3 is built from 13 residues. Trimming stripped 4 bases from V and 4 bases from J, with 13 bases between. This chain's CDR3 is CSVGPTHRYGYTF. The CDR3 DNA sequence: TGCAGCGTTGGGCCAACCCACCGCTATGGCTACACCTTC.

The chain carries TRBV20-1 and TRBJ2-7; 12 positions agree with TRBD2. Germline values: CDR1 DFQATT, CDR2 SNEGSKA (reference sequence). This CDR3 contains 13 residues. With V trimmed by 6 bases and J by 3 bases, 3 bases remained unmatched. CDR3 nucleotide sequence: TGCAGTGCAAGACTAGCGGGGGTCTACGAGCAGTACTTC. It is translated as CSARLAGVYEQYF.

The rearrangement joins TRBV6-6 to TRBJ1-1; possible D gene TRBD1, 5 bases. Germline CDR1 is MNHNY and CDR2 is SVGAGI (reference sequence). CDR3 length equals 13 residues. V was shortened by 6 bases and J by 8 bases, with 16 bases between the two germline ends. Here the CDR3 DNA reads TGTGCCAGCAGCATGGACACCTGGTTGGAAGCTTTCTTT. Its protein product is CASSMDTWLEAFF.

The chain joins TRBV6-2 or TRBV6-3 to TRBJ2-4, with 9 bases identical to TRBD1. The germline gives CDR1 MNHEY, CDR2 SVGEGT. The CDR3 is made up of 14 amino acids. CDR3 nucleotides: TGTACCACCAGTTACGGGGACAGGGCGGACATTCAGTACTTC. Protein product: CTTSYGDRADIQYF.

This clonotype was picked up a small number of times. This chain joins TRBV5-1 and TRBJ2-1; 8 bases map to TRBD2. The CDR3 is made up of 15 amino acids. Germline CDR1 SGHRS, CDR2 YFSETQ. Germline trimming cut 7 bases from V and 0 bases from J; bases unmatched to any gene: 6. CDR3 DNA: TGCGCCAGCCGGGAGGGAGGGGGCTCCTACAATGAGCAGTTCTTC. Its translation is CASREGGGSYNEQFF. The full variable domain, with the rest looked up from reference TRBV5-1 and TRBJ2-1, is KAGVTQTPRYLIKTRGQQVTLSCSPISGHRSVSWYQQTPGQGLQFLFEYFSETQRNKGNFPGRFSGRQFSNSRSEMNVSTLELGDSALYLCASREGGGSYNEQFFGPGTRLTVL.

This clonotype was seen a single time. V usage is TRBV29-1 and J usage is TRBJ2-4; a possible D gene is TRBD2 (6 bases). The CDR3 contains 10 residues. The germline V gene encodes CDR1 SQVTM and CDR2 ANQGSEA. The germline V and J ends were trimmed by 6 bases and 8 bases, with 8 bases remaining between them. This CDR3 reads CSVLADIQYF. Written as DNA, the CDR3 is TGCAGCGTATTAGCGGACATTCAGTACTTC.

This clonotype came up many times. CDR3 protein: CASSSPGGSGKPYNEQFF. CDR3 bases: TGTGCCAGCAGCTCCCCTGGGGGTAGCGGGAAACCTTACAATGAGCAGTTCTTC. The chain recombines TRBV7-2 with TRBJ2-1; 8 bases match TRBD2. V lost 4 bases, J lost 4 bases, and 15 bases stayed unmatched. This CDR3 is built from 18 residues. The germline gives CDR1 SGHTA, CDR2 FQGNSA.

This clonotype has only a few counts. This sequence joins TRBV6-1 and TRBJ2-2, with D unclear. The CDR3 is made up of 13 amino acids. V was shortened by 6 bases and J by 6 bases, with 11 bases between the two germline ends. Germline values: CDR1 MNHNS, CDR2 SASEGT. In nucleotides, the CDR3 is TGTGCCAGCAGGGCCAACGTGGCCGGGGAGCTGTTTTTT. Residues: CASRANVAGELFF.

The rearrangement uses TRBV11-1 and TRBJ1-1, with D maybe TRBD1 (6 bases). CDR1 is SGHAT and CDR2 is FQDESV in the germline V gene (reference sequence). The CDR3 has 14 amino acids. V was trimmed by 8 bases and J by 4 bases, leaving 17 bases between them. For the CDR3, the DNA is TGTGCCAGCCGTTCCGACGGAGGGGGCACTGAAGCTTTCTTT. This gives the protein CASRSDGGGTEAFF.

This clonotype occurred many times. The chain uses TRBV9 and TRBJ2-7; 9 bases fit TRBD2. This CDR3 spans 16 amino acids. After removal of 4 bases from V and 5 bases from J, the junction contained 13 bases not matched to a gene. Germline V gene lookup returns CDR1 SGDLS and CDR2 YYNGEE. CDR3 sequence reads: CASSPDGRGGRNEQYF. The CDR3 region has the DNA TGTGCCAGCAGCCCGGACGGGCGGGGGGGCCGGAACGAGCAGTACTTC.

This clonotype was recorded a few times. The chain has TRBV7-8 and TRBJ2-1, with a tentative D call TRBD2 (6 bases). Germline CDR1 and CDR2: SGHVS and FQNEAQ. With 5 bases removed from V and 1 base from J, the gap between germline ends came to 15 bases. The CDR3 runs to 16 residues. Here the CDR3 reads CASSQRVGRSYNEQFF. The CDR3 DNA reads as TGTGCCAGCAGCCAGCGGGTGGGGAGGTCCTACAATGAGCAGTTCTTC.

The V call is TRBV28, the J call TRBJ2-7; 12 bases map to TRBD1. V gave up 5 bases and J gave up 5 bases; unmatched junction bases: 7. Germline V gene data show CDR1 as MDHEN and CDR2 as SYDVKM. The CDR3 spans 15 residues. The CDR3 DNA follows: TGTGCCAGCAGTCGTCCGGGACAGGGGGCCCACGAGCAGTACTTC. This gives the protein CASSRPGQGAHEQYF.

The rearrangement links TRBV28 to TRBJ1-1; no clear D gene. The germline gives CDR1 MDHEN, CDR2 SYDVKM. This CDR3 is built from 14 residues. V was cut by 3 bases and J by 0 bases, with 8 bases left in between. DNA of the CDR3: TGTGCCAGCAGTTTCGAACAAGTGAACACTGAAGCTTTCTTT. Its translation is CASSFEQVNTEAFF.